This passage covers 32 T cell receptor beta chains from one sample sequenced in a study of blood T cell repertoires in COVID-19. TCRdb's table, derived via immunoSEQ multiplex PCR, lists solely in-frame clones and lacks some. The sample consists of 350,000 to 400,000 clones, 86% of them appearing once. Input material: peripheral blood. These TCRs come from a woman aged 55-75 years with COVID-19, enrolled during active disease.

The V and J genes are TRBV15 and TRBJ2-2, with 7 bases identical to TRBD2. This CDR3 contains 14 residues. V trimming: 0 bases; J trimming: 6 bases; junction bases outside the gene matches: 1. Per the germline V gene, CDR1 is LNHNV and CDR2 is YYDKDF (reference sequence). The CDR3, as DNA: TGTGCCACCAGCAGAGATCGGGGGGCCGGGGAGCTGTTTTTT. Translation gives CATSRDRGAGELFF.

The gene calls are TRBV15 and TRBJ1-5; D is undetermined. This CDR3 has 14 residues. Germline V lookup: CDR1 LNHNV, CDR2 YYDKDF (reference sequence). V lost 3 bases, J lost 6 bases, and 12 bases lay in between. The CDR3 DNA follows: TGTGCCACCAGCAGTCGGCAGGTTGGTCAGCCCCAGCATTTT. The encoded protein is CATSSRQVGQPQHF. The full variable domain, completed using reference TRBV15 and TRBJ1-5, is DAMVIQNPRYQVTQFGKPVTLSCSQTLNHNVMYWYQQKSSQAPKLLFHYYDKDFNNEADTPDNFQSRRPNTSFCFLDIRSPGLGDTAMYLCATSSRQVGQPQHFGDGTRLSIL.

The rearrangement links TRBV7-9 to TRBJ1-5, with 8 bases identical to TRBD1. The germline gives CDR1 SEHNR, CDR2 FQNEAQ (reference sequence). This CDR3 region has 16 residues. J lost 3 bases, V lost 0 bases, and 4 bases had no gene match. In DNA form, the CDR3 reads TGTGCCAGCAGCTTAGCTGGACAGGGATTCAATCAGCCCCAGCATTTT. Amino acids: CASSLAGQGFNQPQHF.

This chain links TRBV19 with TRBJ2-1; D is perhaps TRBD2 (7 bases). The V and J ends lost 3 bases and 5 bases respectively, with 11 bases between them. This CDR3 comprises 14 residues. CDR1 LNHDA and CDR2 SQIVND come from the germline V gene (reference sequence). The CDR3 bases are TGTGCCAGTAGTATGGGGGGGGCGCACAATGAGCAGTTCTTC. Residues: CASSMGGAHNEQFF.

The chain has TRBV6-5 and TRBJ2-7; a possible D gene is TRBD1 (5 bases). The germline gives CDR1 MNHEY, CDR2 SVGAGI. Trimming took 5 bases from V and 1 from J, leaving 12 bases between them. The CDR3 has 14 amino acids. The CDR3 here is CASSIDSYSYEQYF. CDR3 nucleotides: TGTGCCAGCAGTATCGACAGTTATTCCTACGAGCAGTACTTC.

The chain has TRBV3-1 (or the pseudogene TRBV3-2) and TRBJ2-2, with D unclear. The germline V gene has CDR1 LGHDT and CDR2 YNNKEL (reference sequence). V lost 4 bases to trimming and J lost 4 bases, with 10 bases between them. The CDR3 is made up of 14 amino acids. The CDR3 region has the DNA TGTGCCAGCAGCCCCCGTAGTTTCACCGGGGAGCTGTTTTTT. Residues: CASSPRSFTGELFF.

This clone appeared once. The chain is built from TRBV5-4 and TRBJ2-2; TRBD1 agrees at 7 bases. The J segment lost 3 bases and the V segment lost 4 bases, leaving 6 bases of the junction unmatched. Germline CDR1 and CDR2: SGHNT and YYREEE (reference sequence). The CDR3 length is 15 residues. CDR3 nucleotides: TGTGCCAGCAGCACAGGGGTTGGGTACACCGGGGAGCTGTTTTTT. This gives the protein CASSTGVGYTGELFF.

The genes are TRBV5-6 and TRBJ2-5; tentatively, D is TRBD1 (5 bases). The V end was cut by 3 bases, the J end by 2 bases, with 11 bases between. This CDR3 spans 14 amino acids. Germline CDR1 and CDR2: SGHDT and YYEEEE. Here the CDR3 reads CASSWLDSQETQYF. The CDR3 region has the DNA TGTGCCAGCAGCTGGCTAGACAGTCAAGAGACCCAGTACTTC.

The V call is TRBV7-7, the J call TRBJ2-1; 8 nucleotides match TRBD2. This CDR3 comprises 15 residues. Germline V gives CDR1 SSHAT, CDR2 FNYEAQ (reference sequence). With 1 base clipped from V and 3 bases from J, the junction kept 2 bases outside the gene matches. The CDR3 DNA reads TGTGCCAGCAGCTTAGGTAGCGGGGTCTACAATGAGCAGTTCTTC. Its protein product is CASSLGSGVYNEQFF.

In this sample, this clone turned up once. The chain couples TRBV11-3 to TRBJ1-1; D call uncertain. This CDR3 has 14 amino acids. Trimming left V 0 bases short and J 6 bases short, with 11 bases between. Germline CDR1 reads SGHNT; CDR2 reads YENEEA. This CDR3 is CASSLDNRISEAFF. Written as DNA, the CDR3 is TGTGCCAGCAGCTTAGATAATCGTATCTCTGAAGCTTTCTTT.

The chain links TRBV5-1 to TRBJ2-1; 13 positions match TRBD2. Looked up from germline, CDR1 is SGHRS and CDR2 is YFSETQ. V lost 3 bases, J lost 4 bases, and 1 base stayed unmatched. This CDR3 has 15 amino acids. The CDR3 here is CASSSGLAGYNEQFF. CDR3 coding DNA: TGCGCCAGCAGCTCGGGACTAGCGGGATACAATGAGCAGTTCTTC.

The CDR3 bases are TGTGCCAGCTCACCACCTTCCGGGGGTACTACTGAAGCTTTCTTT. This encodes CASSPPSGGTTEAFF. The chain combines TRBV18 with TRBJ1-1; tentative D call: TRBD1 (5 bases). The germline V gene has CDR1 KGHSH and CDR2 LQKENI. Trimming took off 0 bases at V and 5 bases at J, with 13 bases between the two ends. The CDR3 sequence is 15 residues long.

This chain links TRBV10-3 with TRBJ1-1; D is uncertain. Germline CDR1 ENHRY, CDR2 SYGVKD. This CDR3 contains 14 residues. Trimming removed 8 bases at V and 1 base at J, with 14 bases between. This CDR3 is CAISPGYGNTEAFF. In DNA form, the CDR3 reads TGTGCCATCTCCCCGGGGTATGGGAACACTGAAGCTTTCTTT.

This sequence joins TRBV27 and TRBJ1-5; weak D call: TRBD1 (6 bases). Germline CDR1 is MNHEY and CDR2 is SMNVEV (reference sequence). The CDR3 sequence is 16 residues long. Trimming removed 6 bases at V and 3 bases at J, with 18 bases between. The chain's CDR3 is CASRLGAGPSNQPQHF. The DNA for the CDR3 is TGTGCCAGCAGGCTGGGGGCAGGTCCCTCCAATCAGCCCCAGCATTTT.

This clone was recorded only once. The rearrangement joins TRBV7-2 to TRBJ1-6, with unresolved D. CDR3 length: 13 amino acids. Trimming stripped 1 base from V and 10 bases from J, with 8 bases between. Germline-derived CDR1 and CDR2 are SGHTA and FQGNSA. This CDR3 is CASSLGGRSPLHF. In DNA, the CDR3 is TGTGCCAGCAGCTTAGGTGGGAGATCACCCCTCCACTTT.

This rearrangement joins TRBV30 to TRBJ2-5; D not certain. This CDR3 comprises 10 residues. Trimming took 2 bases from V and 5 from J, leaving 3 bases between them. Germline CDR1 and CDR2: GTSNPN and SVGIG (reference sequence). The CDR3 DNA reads TGTGCCTGGAGTCGGGAGACCCAGTACTTC. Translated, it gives CAWSRETQYF.

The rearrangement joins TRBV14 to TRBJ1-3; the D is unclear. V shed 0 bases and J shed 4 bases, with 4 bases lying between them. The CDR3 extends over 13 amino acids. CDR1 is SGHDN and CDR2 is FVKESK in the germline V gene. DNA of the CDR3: TGTGCCAGCAGCCAAGAGCGGGGAAACACCATATATTTT. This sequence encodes CASSQERGNTIYF.

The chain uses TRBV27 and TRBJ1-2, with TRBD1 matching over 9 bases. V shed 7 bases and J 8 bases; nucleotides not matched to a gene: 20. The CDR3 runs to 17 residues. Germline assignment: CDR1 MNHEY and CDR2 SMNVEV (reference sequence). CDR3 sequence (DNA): TGTGCCAGCACCCGATTGGGGGGGGACAGGGAAAGCGGCGGCTACACCTTC. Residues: CASTRLGGDRESGGYTF.

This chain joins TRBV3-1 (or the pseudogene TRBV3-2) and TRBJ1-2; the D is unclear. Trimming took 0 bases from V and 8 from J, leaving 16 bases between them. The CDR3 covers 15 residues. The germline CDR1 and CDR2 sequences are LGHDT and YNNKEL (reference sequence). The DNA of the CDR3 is TGTGCCAGCAGCCAAGATTGGAGGCATACTGAGGGCTACACCTTC. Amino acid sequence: CASSQDWRHTEGYTF.

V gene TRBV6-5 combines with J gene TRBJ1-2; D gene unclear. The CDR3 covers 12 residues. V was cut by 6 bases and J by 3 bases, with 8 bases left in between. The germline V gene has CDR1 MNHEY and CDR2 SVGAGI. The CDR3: CASRQVDYGYTF. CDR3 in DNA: TGTGCCAGCAGACAAGTGGACTATGGCTACACCTTC.

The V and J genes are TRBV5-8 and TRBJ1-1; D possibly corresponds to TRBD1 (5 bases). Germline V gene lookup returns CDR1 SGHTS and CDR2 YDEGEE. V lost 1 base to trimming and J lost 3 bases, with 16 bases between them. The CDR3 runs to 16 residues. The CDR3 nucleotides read TGTGCCAGCAGCTTGCCCCTGTGGCAGGGATACACTGAAGCTTTCTTT. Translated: CASSLPLWQGYTEAFF.

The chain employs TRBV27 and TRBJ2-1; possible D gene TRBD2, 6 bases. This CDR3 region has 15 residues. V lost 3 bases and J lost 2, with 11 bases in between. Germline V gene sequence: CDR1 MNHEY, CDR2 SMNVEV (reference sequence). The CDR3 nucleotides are TGTGCCAGCAGTTTTGGCGGGAACCCCTACAATGAGCAGTTCTTC. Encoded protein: CASSFGGNPYNEQFF.

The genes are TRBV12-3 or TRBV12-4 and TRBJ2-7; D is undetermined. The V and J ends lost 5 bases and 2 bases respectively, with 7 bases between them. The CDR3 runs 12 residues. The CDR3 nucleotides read TGTGCCAGCAGTCCCACTCCCTACGAGCAGTACTTC. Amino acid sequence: CASSPTPYEQYF.

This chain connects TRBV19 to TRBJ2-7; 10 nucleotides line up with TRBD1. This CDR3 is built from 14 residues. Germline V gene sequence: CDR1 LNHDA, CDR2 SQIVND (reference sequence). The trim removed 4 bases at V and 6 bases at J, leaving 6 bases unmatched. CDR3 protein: CASSTGQGIIEQYF. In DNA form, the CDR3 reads TGTGCCAGTAGTACGGGACAGGGGATAATCGAGCAGTACTTC.

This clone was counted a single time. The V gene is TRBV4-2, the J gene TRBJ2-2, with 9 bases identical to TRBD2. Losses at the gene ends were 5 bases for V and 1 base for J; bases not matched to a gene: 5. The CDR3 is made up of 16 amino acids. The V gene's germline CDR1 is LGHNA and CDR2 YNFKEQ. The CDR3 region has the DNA TGTGCCAGCAGCTCTCAGACTAGCGGGAACACCGGGGAGCTGTTTTTT. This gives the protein CASSSQTSGNTGELFF.

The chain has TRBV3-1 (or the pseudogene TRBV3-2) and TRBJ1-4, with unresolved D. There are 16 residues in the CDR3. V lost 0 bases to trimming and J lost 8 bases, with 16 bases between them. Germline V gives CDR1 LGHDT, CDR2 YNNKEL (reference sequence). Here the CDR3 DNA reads TGTGCCAGCAGCCAAGATCAGTGGCAGGTATCCGAAAAACTGTTTTTT. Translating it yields CASSQDQWQVSEKLFF.

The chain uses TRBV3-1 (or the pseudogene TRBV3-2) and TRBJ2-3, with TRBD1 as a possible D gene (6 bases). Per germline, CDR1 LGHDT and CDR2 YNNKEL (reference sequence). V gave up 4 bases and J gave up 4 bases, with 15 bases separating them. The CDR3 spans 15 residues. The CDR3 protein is CASSPSTGFADTQYF. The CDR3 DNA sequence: TGTGCCAGCAGCCCGTCGACAGGATTCGCAGATACGCAGTATTTT.

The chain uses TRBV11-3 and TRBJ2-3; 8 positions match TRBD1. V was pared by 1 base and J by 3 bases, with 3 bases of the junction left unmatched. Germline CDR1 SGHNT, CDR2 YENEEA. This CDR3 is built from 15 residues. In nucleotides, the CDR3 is TGTGCCAGCAGCTTAGGGACAGGGAAAACAGATACGCAGTATTTT. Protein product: CASSLGTGKTDTQYF.

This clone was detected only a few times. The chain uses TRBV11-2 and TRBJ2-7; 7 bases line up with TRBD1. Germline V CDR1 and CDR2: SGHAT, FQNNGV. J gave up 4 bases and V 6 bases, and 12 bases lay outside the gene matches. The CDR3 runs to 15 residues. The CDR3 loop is CASRMPARGKYEQYF. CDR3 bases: TGTGCCAGCAGAATGCCGGCCAGGGGGAAATACGAGCAGTACTTC.

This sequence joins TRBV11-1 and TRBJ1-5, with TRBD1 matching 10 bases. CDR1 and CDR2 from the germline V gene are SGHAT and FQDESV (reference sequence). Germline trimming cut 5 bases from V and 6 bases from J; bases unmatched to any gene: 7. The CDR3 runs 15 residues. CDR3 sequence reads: CASSAGTGESQPQHF. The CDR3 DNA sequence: TGTGCCAGCAGCGCCGGGACAGGGGAAAGTCAGCCCCAGCATTTT.

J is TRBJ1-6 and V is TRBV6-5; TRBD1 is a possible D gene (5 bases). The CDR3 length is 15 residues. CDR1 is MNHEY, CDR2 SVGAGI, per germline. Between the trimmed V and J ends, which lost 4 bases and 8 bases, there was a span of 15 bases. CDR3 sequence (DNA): TGTGCCAGCAGTTCCTCCCAGGGCGGGGATTCACCCCTCCACTTT. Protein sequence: CASSSSQGGDSPLHF.

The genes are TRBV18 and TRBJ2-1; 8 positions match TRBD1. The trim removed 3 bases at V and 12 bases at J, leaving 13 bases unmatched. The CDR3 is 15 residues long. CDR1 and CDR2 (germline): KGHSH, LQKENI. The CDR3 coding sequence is TGTGCCAGCTCACCTGAAGGACAGGGACGTCGGGGGCAGTTCTTC. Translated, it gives CASSPEGQGRRGQFF. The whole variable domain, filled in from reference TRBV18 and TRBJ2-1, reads NAGVMQNPRHLVRRRGQEARLRCSPMKGHSHVYWYRQLPEEGLKFMVYLQKENIIDESGMPKERFSAEFPKEGPSILRIQQVVRGDSAAYFCASSPEGQGRRGQFFGPGTRLTVL.